Listed below are T cell receptor beta chains from one sample, sequenced in a study of T-cell reconstitution after alpha-beta-depleted transplantation in children. TCRdb recomputed calls from the PCR reads with MiXCR, one row per CDR3 protein. This repertoire shows a few hundred thousand distinct CDR3 sequences, 13% found once; its top ten account for 2% to 2.5%. The sequences come from PBMCs, mostly from graft donor cells, collected 360 days after TCRalphabeta/CD19-depleted stem cell transplant. The receptors shown here come from a male patient younger than 18 who had a stem cell transplant for acute myeloid leukemia, so the T cells may come from the graft donor. Each CDR3 is given with its conserved first and last residue. A D gene is named only where the DNA matches it firmly. Only some rows state a clone size, as once, few, many or a class for expanded clones.

CASSEGGGLEQYF,TGTGCCAGCAGCGAGGGGGGGGGGCTCGAGCAGTACTTC,TRBJ2-7,.,.,TRBV9
CASSLSWWLAGELFF,TGTGCCAGCAGCCTCTCATGGTGGTTGGCCGGGGAGCTGTTTTTT,TRBJ2-2,.,few,TRBV9
CASSQDRYGDYGGNSYEQYF,TGTGCCAGCAGCCAAGATAGATATGGTGACTATGGCGGGAACTCCTACGAGCAGTACTTC,TRBJ2-7,.,.,TRBV4-2
CASSQPSGSSFAEQYF,TGTGCCAGCAGCCAACCAAGCGGGAGTTCCTTTGCCGAGCAGTACTTC,TRBJ2-7,TRBD2,.,TRBV3-1
CASSPLQGRAYEQYF,TGTGCCAGCAGCCCTCTACAGGGGAGGGCCTACGAGCAGTACTTC,TRBJ2-7,.,.,TRBV11-2
CSASTGGVNTGELFF,TGCAGCGCTTCCACAGGGGGTGTGAACACCGGGGAGCTGTTTTTT,TRBJ2-2,TRBD1,.,TRBV29-1
CASSIRIQEGETQYF,TGTGCCAGTAGTATTCGGATTCAAGAGGGGGAGACCCAGTACTTC,TRBJ2-5,.,.,TRBV19
CASSLRTGGEDTQYF,TGTGCCAGCAGTTTGAGAACGGGAGGTGAAGATACGCAGTATTTT,TRBJ2-3,TRBD2,many,TRBV12-3/TRBV12-4
CSVRQGRETQYF,TGCAGCGTCCGACAGGGGCGGGAGACCCAGTACTTC,TRBJ2-5,TRBD1,.,TRBV29-1
CAISANTGSTGELFF,TGTGCCATCAGTGCAAATACAGGGTCCACCGGGGAGCTGTTTTTT,TRBJ2-2,.,many,TRBV10-3
CAWSPEGENIQYF,TGTGCCTGGAGTCCGGAGGGGGAAAACATTCAGTACTTC,TRBJ2-4,.,few,TRBV30
CASSSTGRALVDEQFF,TGCGCCAGCAGCTCCACAGGGCGAGCCCTTGTCGATGAGCAGTTCTTC,TRBJ2-1,.,few,TRBV5-1
CASSFNGGPTYNEQFF,TGTGCCAGCAGTTTTAACGGAGGCCCCACCTACAATGAGCAGTTCTTC,TRBJ2-1,.,.,TRBV27
CASSLSGRGSYEQYF,TGTGCCAGCAGTCTTAGCGGGAGAGGGTCCTACGAGCAGTACTTC,TRBJ2-7,TRBD2,many,TRBV9
CSGPTWNEQFF,TGCAGCGGCCCGACTTGGAATGAGCAGTTCTTC,TRBJ2-1,.,many,TRBV29-1
CASSTQGLAAYNEQFF,TGTGCCAGCAGCACCCAAGGACTAGCGGCTTACAATGAGCAGTTCTTC,TRBJ2-1,TRBD2,.,TRBV11-1
CASSQDPRWETQYF,TGTGCCAGCAGCCAGGACCCCAGGTGGGAGACCCAGTACTTC,TRBJ2-5,.,few,TRBV7-3
CASSLATLKGNEQFF,TGTGCCAGCAGTTTAGCGACGCTTAAAGGGAATGAGCAGTTCTTC,TRBJ2-1,.,many,TRBV28
CATSDTDRDSYEQYF,TGTGCCACCAGTGATACCGACAGAGACTCCTACGAGCAGTACTTC,TRBJ2-7,.,.,TRBV24-1
CASSPRMTGGQETQYF,TGCGCCAGCAGCCCCCGTATGACAGGCGGTCAAGAGACCCAGTACTTC,TRBJ2-5,.,.,TRBV5-1
CSATTGHPTDTQYF,TGCAGTGCTACCACAGGGCACCCCACAGATACGCAGTATTTT,TRBJ2-3,.,many,TRBV20-1
CASSPSRGREDTQYF,TGTGCCAGCAGTCCCTCCAGGGGGCGCGAAGATACGCAGTATTTT,TRBJ2-3,TRBD1,many,TRBV28
CASSRPPRSTNEQFF,TGTGCCAGCAGCCGCCCTCCCCGTTCTACAAATGAGCAGTTCTTC,TRBJ2-1,.,.,TRBV13
CASRKIAVLANTGELFF,TGTGCCAGCAGGAAGATAGCGGTTCTCGCGAACACCGGGGAGCTGTTTTTT,TRBJ2-2,.,few,TRBV4-2
CASSLWEITSDTQYF,TGCGCCAGCAGCTTGTGGGAGATAACTTCAGATACGCAGTATTTT,TRBJ2-3,.,.,TRBV5-1
CSAIILRRESPYEQYF,TGCAGTGCCATAATCTTACGGCGGGAGAGTCCCTACGAGCAGTACTTC,TRBJ2-7,TRBD2,few,TRBV20-1
CASSQDLAGGSNQPQHF,TGCGCCAGCAGCCAAGATCTGGCAGGGGGGAGCAATCAGCCCCAGCATTTT,TRBJ1-5,TRBD1,few,TRBV4-3
CASSQDRGGLADKYNEQFF,TGTGCCAGCAGCCAAGACCGGGGGGGACTAGCGGACAAATACAATGAGCAGTTCTTC,TRBJ2-1,TRBD2,many,TRBV4-2
CSVGTGGDYGYTF,TGCAGCGTTGGGACAGGGGGTGACTATGGCTACACCTTC,TRBJ1-2,TRBD1,many,TRBV29-1
CASSLFGGLKYEQYF,TGTGCCAGCAGCTTATTTGGTGGACTGAAGTACGAGCAGTACTTC,TRBJ2-7,.,.,TRBV7-3
CSARNTHSYNEQFF,TGCAGTGCTAGAAACACTCACTCCTACAATGAGCAGTTCTTC,TRBJ2-1,.,few,TRBV20-1
CASSLKAGVGELFF,TGTGCCAGCAGCCTGAAAGCTGGTGTTGGGGAGCTGTTTTTT,TRBJ2-2,.,.,TRBV14
CASSLRRGNTGELFF,TGTGCCAGCAGCTTACGTAGGGGGAACACCGGGGAGCTGTTTTTT,TRBJ2-2,.,.,TRBV7-2
CASSYRGFAYEQYF,TGCGCCAGCAGCTATAGGGGGTTTGCCTACGAGCAGTACTTC,TRBJ2-7,.,few,TRBV5-1
CASSSVYNTGELFF,TGTGCCAGCAGCTCCGTCTATAACACCGGGGAGCTGTTTTTT,TRBJ2-2,.,few,TRBV7-2
CASKAGGPNNEQFF,TGTGCCAGCAAGGCGGGAGGGCCCAACAATGAGCAGTTCTTC,TRBJ2-1,TRBD2,many,TRBV28
CASHENQETQYF,TGTGCCAGCCACGAAAACCAGGAGACCCAGTACTTC,TRBJ2-5,.,.,TRBV7-2
CSVGTAPNSYEQYF,TGCAGCGTAGGTACGGCCCCAAACTCCTACGAGCAGTACTTC,TRBJ2-7,.,few,TRBV29-1
CASRKQGARPEQYF,TGTGCCAGCAGGAAACAGGGGGCGCGACCCGAGCAGTACTTC,TRBJ2-7,TRBD1,few,TRBV2
CASPPPRGTGGRGTDTQYF,TGTGCCAGCCCACCCCCCAGGGGGACAGGGGGCCGGGGCACAGATACGCAGTATTTT,TRBJ2-3,TRBD1,few,TRBV28
CASSLDRGNYEQYF,TGCGCCAGCAGCTTGGACAGGGGTAATTACGAGCAGTACTTC,TRBJ2-7,TRBD1,few,TRBV5-1
CASSLARGGFTNYEQFF,TGTGCCAGCAGCTTAGCGCGAGGCGGGTTCACCAATTATGAGCAGTTCTTC,TRBJ2-1,.,once,TRBV7-2
CSVDTAAQETQYF,TGCAGTGTTGACACAGCGGCCCAAGAGACCCAGTACTTC,TRBJ2-5,.,.,TRBV20-1
CASSFWDRVYEQYF,TGTGCCAGCAGCTTTTGGGACAGGGTCTACGAGCAGTACTTC,TRBJ2-7,TRBD1,.,TRBV7-9
CASSKAFRDEQFF,TGTGCCAGCAGCAAAGCCTTCAGAGATGAGCAGTTCTTC,TRBJ2-1,.,few,TRBV21-1
CASSDPPFSGRAGVEQFF,TGTGCCAGCAGTGACCCCCCTTTCAGCGGGAGGGCCGGGGTTGAGCAGTTCTTC,TRBJ2-1,TRBD2,few,TRBV6-4